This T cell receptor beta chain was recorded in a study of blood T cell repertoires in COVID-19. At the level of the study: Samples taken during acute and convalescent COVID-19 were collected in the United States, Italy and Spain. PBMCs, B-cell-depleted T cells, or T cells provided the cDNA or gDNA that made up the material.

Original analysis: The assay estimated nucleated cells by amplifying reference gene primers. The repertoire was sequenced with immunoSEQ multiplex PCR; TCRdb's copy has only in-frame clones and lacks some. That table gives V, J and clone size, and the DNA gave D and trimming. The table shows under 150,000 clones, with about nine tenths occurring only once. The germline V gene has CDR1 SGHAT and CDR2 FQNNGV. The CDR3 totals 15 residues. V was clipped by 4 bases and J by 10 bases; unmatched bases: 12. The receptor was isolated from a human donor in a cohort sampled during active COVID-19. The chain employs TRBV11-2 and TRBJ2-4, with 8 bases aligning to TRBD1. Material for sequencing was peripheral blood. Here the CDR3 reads CASSSDRVQKGIQYF. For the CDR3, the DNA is TGTGCCAGCAGCTCGGACAGGGTTCAGAAGGGAATTCAGTACTTC.